The 18 T cell receptor beta chains given below trace back to one sample, sequenced in a study of T cell repertoires in cytomegalovirus infection. TCRdb fed the reads into MiXCR, producing one record per CDR3 protein. The sample yields fewer than 250,000 distinct CDR3 sequences, roughly 23% seen once. The sequencing input was CD8+ T cells from PBMCs. These TCRs come from a human donor in good health (CMV status not recorded). Some clones in this sample may be carry-over from other donors' samples.

This clonotype was recorded a few times. The V gene is TRBV11-2, the J gene TRBJ2-1, with D uncertain. V dropped 0 bases and J dropped 2 bases, with 11 bases sitting between them. The CDR3 has 16 amino acids. Germline lookup yields CDR1 SGHAT and CDR2 FQNNGV. The CDR3 coding sequence is TGTGCCAGCAGCTTAGAGTCCGGCCCGCCCTACAATGAGCAGTTCTTC. This codes for CASSLESGPPYNEQFF. Full variable domain (outside the CDR3, taken from reference TRBV11-2 and TRBJ2-1): EAGVAQSPRYKIIEKRQSVAFWCNPISGHATLYWYQQILGQGPKLLIQFQNNGVVDDSQLPKDRFSAERLKGVDSTLKIQPAKLEDSAVYLCASSLESGPPYNEQFFGPGTRLTVL.

This clonotype was observed a few times. This chain joins TRBV7-4 and TRBJ2-1; D possibly corresponds to TRBD1 (6 bases). Germline V CDR1 and CDR2: SGHVT, SQSDAQ. Trimming left V 0 bases short and J 3 bases short, with 12 bases between. CDR3 length equals 16 residues. The CDR3, as DNA: TGTGCCAGCAGCTTAGCGCCCCAGGGGATCTACAATGAGCAGTTCTTC. Protein sequence: CASSLAPQGIYNEQFF.

In its sample, this clonotype was seen many times. The CDR3 region is CASSLTLNTGELFF. For the CDR3, the DNA is TGTGCCAGCAGCTTAACATTGAACACCGGGGAGCTGTTTTTT. This chain connects TRBV7-6 to TRBJ2-2; D is unclear. CDR1 and CDR2 (germline): SGHVS, FNYEAQ. Trimming stripped 2 bases from V and 1 base from J, with 5 bases between. The CDR3 is made up of 14 amino acids. Supplemented by reference TRBV7-6 and TRBJ2-2, the full variable domain reads GAGVSQSPRYKVTKRGQDVALRCDPISGHVSLYWYRQALGQGPEFLTYFNYEAQQDKSGLPNDRFSAERPEGSISTLTIQRTEQRDSAMYRCASSLTLNTGELFFGEGSRLTVL.

Ten or more counts support this clonotype. The chain couples TRBV12-5 to TRBJ2-1; 13 nucleotides line up with TRBD2. The CDR3 covers 17 residues. V was clipped by 5 bases and J by 5 bases; unmatched bases: 9. From germline, CDR1 is LGHNT and CDR2 FRNRAP. The CDR3 region is CASGPWTSGGINNEQFF. In nucleotides, the CDR3 is TGTGCTAGTGGTCCGTGGACTAGCGGGGGAATTAACAATGAGCAGTTCTTC.

This clonotype was counted only a few times. The chain couples TRBV5-5 to TRBJ2-3; D uncertain. Germline lookup yields CDR1 SGHKS and CDR2 YYEKEE (reference sequence). The germline V and J ends were trimmed by 4 bases and 0 bases, with 15 bases remaining between them. This CDR3 has 16 residues. The DNA for the CDR3 is TGTGCCAGCAGCCCCGTGGGCTCCCCTAGCACAGATACGCAGTATTTT. Protein sequence: CASSPVGSPSTDTQYF.

V and J are TRBV20-1 and TRBJ1-3, with TRBD1 matching 7 bases. V was clipped by 3 bases and J by 1 base; unmatched bases: 3. Germline V lookup: CDR1 DFQATT, CDR2 SNEGSKA (reference sequence). The CDR3 sequence is 14 residues long. The CDR3 reads CSASSTGSGNTIYF. DNA of the CDR3: TGCAGTGCTAGCTCGACAGGGTCTGGAAACACCATATATTTT.

The V gene is TRBV12-3 or TRBV12-4, the J gene TRBJ2-3, with D possibly called TRBD1 or TRBD2 (5 bases each). Between the trimmed V and J ends, which lost 6 bases and 5 bases, there was a span of 12 bases. This CDR3 has 13 residues. The chain's CDR3 is CASSYRGRDTQYF. DNA for the CDR3: TGTGCCAGCAGCTACCGGGGCAGAGATACGCAGTATTTT.

This clonotype occurred many times. The CDR3 reads CASSSPSEGLYEQYF. In DNA, the CDR3 is TGTGCCAGCAGCTCACCTTCTGAGGGGCTCTACGAGCAGTACTTC. The rearrangement joins TRBV7-2 to TRBJ2-7; D may match TRBD1 or TRBD2 (5 bases each). Trimming took off 4 bases at V and 3 bases at J, with 16 bases between the two ends. The germline gives CDR1 SGHTA, CDR2 FQGNSA. The CDR3 covers 15 residues.

CDR3 nucleotides: TGTGCCAGCAGTTTATCGGCAGGGAGCACCGGGGAGCTGTTTTTT. Its translation is CASSLSAGSTGELFF. The genes are TRBV27 and TRBJ2-2; either TRBD1 or TRBD2 may supply D (5 bases each). The CDR3 covers 15 residues. The V gene lost 0 bases and the J gene lost 4 bases, with 9 bases spanning the gap. Per germline, CDR1 MNHEY and CDR2 SMNVEV (reference sequence).

The chain has TRBV12-3 or TRBV12-4 and TRBJ2-5; D is unclear. Trimming cost V 8 bases and J 5 bases, with 15 bases left between them. The CDR3 has 13 amino acids. CDR3 residues: CASGPDPGETQYF. CDR3 nucleotide sequence: TGTGCCAGCGGCCCAGATCCCGGGGAGACCCAGTACTTC.

This clonotype appeared a few times. This sequence joins TRBV4-1 and TRBJ1-2; D uncertain. The V and J ends lost 1 base and 0 bases respectively, with 9 bases between them. The CDR3 contains 15 residues. Germline values: CDR1 MGHRA, CDR2 YSYEKL. The CDR3 is CASSQGENANYGYTF. The DNA for the CDR3 is TGCGCCAGCAGCCAAGGCGAGAACGCTAACTATGGCTACACCTTC.

In DNA form, the CDR3 reads TGTGCCAGCAGCTTACCCGGGACTAGCGGGGCGAACACCGGGGAGCTGTTTTTT. Translating gives CASSLPGTSGANTGELFF. This chain links TRBV7-6 with TRBJ2-2; 13 nucleotides align to TRBD2. This CDR3 is built from 18 residues. The V gene's germline CDR1 is SGHVS and CDR2 FNYEAQ. J was trimmed by 0 bases and V by 2 bases; bases with no gene match: 3.

This clonotype showed up many times. The chain employs TRBV7-9 and TRBJ2-7; 7 bases map to TRBD1. The CDR3 contains 14 residues. CDR1 and CDR2 from the germline V gene are SEHNR and FQNEAQ (reference sequence). With V trimmed by 5 bases and J by 3 bases, 7 bases remained unmatched. The chain's CDR3 is CASSDRVHVYEQYF. The CDR3 DNA sequence: TGTGCCAGCAGCGACAGGGTACATGTCTACGAGCAGTACTTC.

The chain uses TRBV7-2 and TRBJ2-2; 9 bases fit TRBD2. V was pared by 5 bases and J by 0 bases, with 4 bases of the junction left unmatched. Germline V gives CDR1 SGHTA, CDR2 FQGNSA. CDR3 size: 16 residues. Here the CDR3 reads CASSEKRGANTGELFF. CDR3 in DNA: TGTGCCAGCAGCGAAAAGCGGGGGGCGAACACCGGGGAGCTGTTTTTT.

Many counts were recorded for this clonotype. The chain employs TRBV12-3 or TRBV12-4 and TRBJ2-5; D may be TRBD2 (5 bases). With 5 bases removed from V and 4 bases from J, the gap between germline ends came to 17 bases. This CDR3 has 15 amino acids. The CDR3 sequence: CASSPFPSKRETQYF. DNA for the CDR3: TGTGCCAGCAGTCCCTTTCCTAGCAAACGAGAGACCCAGTACTTC.

The chain uses TRBV2 and TRBJ2-7, with TRBD2 as a possible D gene (6 bases). Trimming took off 3 bases at V and 3 bases at J, with 12 bases between the two ends. In germline, CDR1 is SNHLY, CDR2 FYNNEI. The CDR3 covers 14 residues. The CDR3 is CASSDLGLHYEQYF. The CDR3 coding sequence is TGTGCCAGCAGTGACCTGGGACTTCACTACGAGCAGTACTTC. The entire variable domain, with the rest obtained from reference TRBV2 and TRBJ2-7, is as follows: EPEVTQTPSHQVTQMGQEVILRCVPISNHLYFYWYRQILGQKVEFLVSFYNNEISEKSEIFDDQFSVERPDGSNFTLKIRSTKLEDSAMYFCASSDLGLHYEQYFGPGTRLTVT.

This clonotype was observed a few times. The chain carries TRBV27 and TRBJ1-1; D is unclear. The CDR3 has 12 residues. Trimming left V 3 bases short and J 3 bases short, with 5 bases between. CDR1 is MNHEY and CDR2 is SMNVEV in the germline V gene (reference sequence). Written as DNA, the CDR3 is TGTGCCAGCAGTTTGTACCACACTGAAGCTTTCTTT. This gives the protein CASSLYHTEAFF.

This clonotype has only a few counts. The V call is TRBV6-2 or TRBV6-3, the J call TRBJ2-3; D is perhaps TRBD2 (6 bases). V gave up 11 bases and J gave up 2 bases, with 20 bases separating them. The CDR3 has 15 residues. Germline lookup yields CDR1 MNHEY and CDR2 SVGEGT. The CDR3 reads CALFSPASDTDTQYF. CDR3 bases: TGTGCCTTATTCTCCCCGGCTAGCGACACAGATACGCAGTATTTT.